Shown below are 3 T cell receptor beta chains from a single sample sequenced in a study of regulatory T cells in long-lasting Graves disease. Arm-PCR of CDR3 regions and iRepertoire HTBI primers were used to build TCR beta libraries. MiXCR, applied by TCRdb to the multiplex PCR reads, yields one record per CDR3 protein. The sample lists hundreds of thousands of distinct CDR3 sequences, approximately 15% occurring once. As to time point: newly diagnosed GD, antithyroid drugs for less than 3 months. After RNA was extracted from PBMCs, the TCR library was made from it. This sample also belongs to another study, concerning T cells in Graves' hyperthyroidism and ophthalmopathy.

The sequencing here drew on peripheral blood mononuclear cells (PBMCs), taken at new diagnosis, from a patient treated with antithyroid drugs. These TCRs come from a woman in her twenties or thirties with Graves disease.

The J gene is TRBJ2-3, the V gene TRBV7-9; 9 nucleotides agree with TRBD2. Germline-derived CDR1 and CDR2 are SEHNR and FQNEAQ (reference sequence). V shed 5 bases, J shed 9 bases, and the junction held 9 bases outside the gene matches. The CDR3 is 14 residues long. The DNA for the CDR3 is TGTGCCAGCAGCCGGGGGCTAGCGGGATCGACGCAGTATTTT. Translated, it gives CASSRGLAGSTQYF.

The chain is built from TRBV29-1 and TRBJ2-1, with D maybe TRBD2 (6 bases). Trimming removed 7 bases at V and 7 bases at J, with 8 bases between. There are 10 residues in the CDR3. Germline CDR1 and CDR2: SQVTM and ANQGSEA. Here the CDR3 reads CSAGLNEQFF. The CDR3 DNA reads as TGCAGCGCTGGACTAAATGAGCAGTTCTTC.

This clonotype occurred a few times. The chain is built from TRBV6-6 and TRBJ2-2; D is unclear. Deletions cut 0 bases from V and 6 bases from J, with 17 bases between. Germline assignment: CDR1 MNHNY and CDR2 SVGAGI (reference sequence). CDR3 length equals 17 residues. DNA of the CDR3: TGTGCCAGCAGTTACTCGATTATTGGGCGAGCAGCCGGGGAGCTGTTTTTT. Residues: CASSYSIIGRAAGELFF.